The 4 T cell receptor beta chains in this list originate from one sample, sequenced in a study of blood T cell dynamics during melanoma immunotherapy. Time point: week 3, after first cycle of checkpoint inhibitor. Produced via immunoSEQ multiplex PCR; TCRdb's table is partial and in-frame only. Among approximately 6,300 clones listed, approximately 88% were seen once. The sample here was blood, taken from a patient treated with checkpoint blockade. Every receptor here comes from a human donor with melanoma.

This clone occurred once. The rearrangement links TRBV9 to TRBJ2-7; 11 positions agree with TRBD2. With 3 bases clipped from V and 3 bases from J, the junction kept 5 bases outside the gene matches. There are 15 residues in the CDR3. CDR1 is SGDLS, CDR2 YYNGEE, per germline. The CDR3: CASSARLAGIYEQYF. CDR3 coding DNA: TGTGCCAGCAGCGCGCGACTAGCGGGAATCTACGAGCAGTACTTC. Based on the CDR3 plus reference TRBV9 and TRBJ2-7, the full variable domain is DSGVTQTPKHLITATGQRVTLRCSPRSGDLSVYWYQQSLDQGLQFLIQYYNGEERAKGNILERFSAQQFPDLHSELNLSSLELGDSALYFCASSARLAGIYEQYFGPGTRLTVT.

This clone came up once. The rearrangement joins TRBV5-1 to TRBJ2-7; 7 nucleotides align to TRBD1. V dropped 3 bases and J dropped 0; count of bases not matched to a gene: 9. The germline V gene has CDR1 SGHRS and CDR2 YFSETQ. This CDR3 comprises 16 residues. The CDR3 sequence: CASSSRAGQVSYEQYF. CDR3 DNA: TGCGCCAGCAGCTCTCGCGCCGGACAGGTCTCCTACGAGCAGTACTTC.

The chain couples TRBV29-1 to TRBJ2-1; 11 bases fit TRBD2. CDR1 is SQVTM, CDR2 ANQGSEA, per germline. The CDR3 contains 15 residues. The J segment lost 9 bases and the V segment lost 2 bases, leaving 9 bases of the junction unmatched. CDR3 nucleotides: TGCAGCGTTGAAACCGGGCTAGCGGGGGGAGGTGAGCAGTTCTTC. It codes for CSVETGLAGGGEQFF.

This clone appeared a few times. The genes are TRBV27 and TRBJ2-2; 10 bases are a match to TRBD2. CDR3 length: 14 amino acids. Trimming took 6 bases from V and 5 from J; bases not matched to a gene: 3. Germline V gives CDR1 MNHEY, CDR2 SMNVEV (reference sequence). The CDR3 nucleotides are TGTGCCAGCAGACTAGCGGGGCGTACCGGGGAGCTGTTTTTT. It translates to CASRLAGRTGELFF.